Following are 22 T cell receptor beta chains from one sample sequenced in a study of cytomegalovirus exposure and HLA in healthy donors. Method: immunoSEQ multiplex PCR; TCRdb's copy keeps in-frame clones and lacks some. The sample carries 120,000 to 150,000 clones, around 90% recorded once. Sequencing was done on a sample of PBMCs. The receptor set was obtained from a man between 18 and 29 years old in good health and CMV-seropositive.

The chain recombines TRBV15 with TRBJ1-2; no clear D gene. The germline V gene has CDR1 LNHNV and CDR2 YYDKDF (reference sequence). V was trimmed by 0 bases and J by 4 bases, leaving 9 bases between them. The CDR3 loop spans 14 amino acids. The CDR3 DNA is TGTGCCACCAGCAGAGATCGATTGGCCTATGGCTACACCTTC. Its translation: CATSRDRLAYGYTF. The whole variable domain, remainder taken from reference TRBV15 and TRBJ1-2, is DAMVIQNPRYQVTQFGKPVTLSCSQTLNHNVMYWYQQKSSQAPKLLFHYYDKDFNNEADTPDNFQSRRPNTSFCFLDIRSPGLGDTAMYLCATSRDRLAYGYTFGSGTRLTVV.

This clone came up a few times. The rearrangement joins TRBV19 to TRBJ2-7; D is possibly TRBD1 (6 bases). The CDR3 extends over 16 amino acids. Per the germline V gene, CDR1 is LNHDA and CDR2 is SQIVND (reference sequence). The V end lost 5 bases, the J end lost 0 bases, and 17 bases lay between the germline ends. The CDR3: CASSGETGTSSYEQYF. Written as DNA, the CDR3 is TGTGCCAGTAGTGGCGAAACCGGGACATCCTCCTACGAGCAGTACTTC.

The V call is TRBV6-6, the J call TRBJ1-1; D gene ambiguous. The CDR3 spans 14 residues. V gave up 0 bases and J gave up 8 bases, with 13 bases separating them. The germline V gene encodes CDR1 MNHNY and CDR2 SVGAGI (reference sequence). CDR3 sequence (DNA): TGTGCCAGCAGTTACTCGGACTCCGTATTCGAAGCTTTCTTT. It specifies CASSYSDSVFEAFF.

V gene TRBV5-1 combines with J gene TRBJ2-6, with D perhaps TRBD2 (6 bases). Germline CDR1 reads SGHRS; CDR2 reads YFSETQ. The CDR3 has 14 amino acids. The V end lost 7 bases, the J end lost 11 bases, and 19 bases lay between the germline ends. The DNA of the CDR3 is TGCGCCAGCTCTCAGGGAGGCGCCGGTGACGTCCTGACTTTC. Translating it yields CASSQGGAGDVLTF.

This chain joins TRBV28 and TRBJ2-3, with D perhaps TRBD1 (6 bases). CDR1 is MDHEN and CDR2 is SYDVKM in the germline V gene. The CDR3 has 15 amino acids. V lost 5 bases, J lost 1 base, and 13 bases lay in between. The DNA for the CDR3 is TGTGCCAGCAGTACCAGTTGGGGGCGCACAGATACGCAGTATTTT. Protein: CASSTSWGRTDTQYF.

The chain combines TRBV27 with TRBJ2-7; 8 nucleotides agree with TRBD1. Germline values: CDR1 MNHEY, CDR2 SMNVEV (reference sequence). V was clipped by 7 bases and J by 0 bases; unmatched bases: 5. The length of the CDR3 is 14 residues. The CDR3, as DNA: TGTGCCAGCAAGAGGCAGGGGGCCTCCTACGAGCAGTACTTC. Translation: CASKRQGASYEQYF.

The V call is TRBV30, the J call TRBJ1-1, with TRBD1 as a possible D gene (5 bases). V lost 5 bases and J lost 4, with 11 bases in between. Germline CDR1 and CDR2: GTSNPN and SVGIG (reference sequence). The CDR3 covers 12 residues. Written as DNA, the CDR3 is TGTGCCTGGGCCTGGGGGGGCACTGAAGCTTTCTTT. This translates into CAWAWGGTEAFF.

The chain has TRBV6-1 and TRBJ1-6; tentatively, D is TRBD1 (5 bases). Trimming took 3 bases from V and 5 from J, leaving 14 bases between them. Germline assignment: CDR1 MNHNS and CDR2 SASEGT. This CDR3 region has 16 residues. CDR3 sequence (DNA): TGTGCCAGCAGTGACTTGGGACGACTAGATAATTCACCCCTCCACTTT. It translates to CASSDLGRLDNSPLHF.

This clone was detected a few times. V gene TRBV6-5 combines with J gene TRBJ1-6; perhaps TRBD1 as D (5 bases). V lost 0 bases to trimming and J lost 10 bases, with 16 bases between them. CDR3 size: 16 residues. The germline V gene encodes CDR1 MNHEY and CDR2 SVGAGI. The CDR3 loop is CASSYSIGGGNSPLHF. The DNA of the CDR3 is TGTGCCAGCAGTTACTCGATCGGGGGTGGCAACTCACCCCTCCACTTT.

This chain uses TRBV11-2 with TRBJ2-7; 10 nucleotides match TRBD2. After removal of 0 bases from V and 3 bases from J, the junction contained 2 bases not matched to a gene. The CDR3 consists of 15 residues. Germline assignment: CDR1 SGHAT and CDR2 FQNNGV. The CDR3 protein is CASSLELAGNYEQYF. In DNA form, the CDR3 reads TGTGCCAGCAGCTTAGAACTAGCGGGAAACTACGAGCAGTACTTC.

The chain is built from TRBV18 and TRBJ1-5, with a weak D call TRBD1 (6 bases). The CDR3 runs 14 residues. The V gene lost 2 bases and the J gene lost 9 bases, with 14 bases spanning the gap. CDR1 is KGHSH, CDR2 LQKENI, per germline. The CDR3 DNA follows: TGTGCCAGCTCACCAACAGGGTATGAATCGCCCCAGCATTTT. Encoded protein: CASSPTGYESPQHF.

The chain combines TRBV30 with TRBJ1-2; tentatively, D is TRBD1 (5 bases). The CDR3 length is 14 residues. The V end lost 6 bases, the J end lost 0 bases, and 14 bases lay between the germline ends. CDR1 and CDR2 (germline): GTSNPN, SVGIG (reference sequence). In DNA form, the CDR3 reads TGTGCCTGCATATCACAGGATACTAACTATGGCTACACCTTC. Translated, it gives CACISQDTNYGYTF.

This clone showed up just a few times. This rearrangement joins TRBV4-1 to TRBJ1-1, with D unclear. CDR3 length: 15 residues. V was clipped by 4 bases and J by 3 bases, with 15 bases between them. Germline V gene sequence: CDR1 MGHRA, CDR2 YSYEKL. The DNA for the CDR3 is TGCGCCAGCAGCCTCTATGGCGTGGAGGACACTGAAGCTTTCTTT. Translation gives CASSLYGVEDTEAFF.

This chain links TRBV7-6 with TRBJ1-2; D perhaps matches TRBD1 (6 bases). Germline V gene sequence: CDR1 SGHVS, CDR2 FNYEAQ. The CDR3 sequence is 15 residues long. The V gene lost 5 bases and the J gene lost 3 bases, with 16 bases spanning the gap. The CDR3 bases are TGTGCCAGCAGCCCATCGGACAGTCCGGACTATGGCTACACCTTC. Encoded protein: CASSPSDSPDYGYTF.

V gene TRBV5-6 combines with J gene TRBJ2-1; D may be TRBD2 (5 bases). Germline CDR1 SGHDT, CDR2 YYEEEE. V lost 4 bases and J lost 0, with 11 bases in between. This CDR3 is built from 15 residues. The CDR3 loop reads CASSPGSSSYNEQFF. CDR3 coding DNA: TGTGCCAGCAGCCCGGGATCTAGCTCCTACAATGAGCAGTTCTTC. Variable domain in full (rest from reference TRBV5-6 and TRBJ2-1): DAGVTQSPTHLIKTRGQQVTLRCSPKSGHDTVSWYQQALGQGPQFIFQYYEEEERQRGNFPDRFSGHQFPNYSSELNVNALLLGDSALYLCASSPGSSSYNEQFFGPGTRLTVL.

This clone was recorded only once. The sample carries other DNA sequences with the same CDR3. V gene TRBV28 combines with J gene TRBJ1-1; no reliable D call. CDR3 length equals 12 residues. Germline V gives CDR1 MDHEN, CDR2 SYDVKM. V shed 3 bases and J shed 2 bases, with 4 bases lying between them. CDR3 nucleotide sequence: TGTGCCAGCAGTTTCAGAAACACTGAAGCTTTCTTT. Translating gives CASSFRNTEAFF.

The CDR3 DNA reads as TGTGCCAGCAGTTACAGCACAACTAATGAAAAACTGTTTTTT. It yields the protein CASSYSTTNEKLFF. The J gene is TRBJ1-4, the V gene TRBV6-5; D gene ambiguous. V shed 2 bases and J shed 0 bases, with 4 bases lying between them. CDR1 and CDR2 (germline): MNHEY, SVGAGI. The CDR3 consists of 14 residues.

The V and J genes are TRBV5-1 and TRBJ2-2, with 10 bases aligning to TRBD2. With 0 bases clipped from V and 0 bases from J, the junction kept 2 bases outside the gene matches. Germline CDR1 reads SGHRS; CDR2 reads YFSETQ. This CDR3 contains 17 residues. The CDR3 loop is CASSLGLAGANTGELFF. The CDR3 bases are TGCGCCAGCAGCTTGGGTCTAGCGGGGGCGAACACCGGGGAGCTGTTTTTT.

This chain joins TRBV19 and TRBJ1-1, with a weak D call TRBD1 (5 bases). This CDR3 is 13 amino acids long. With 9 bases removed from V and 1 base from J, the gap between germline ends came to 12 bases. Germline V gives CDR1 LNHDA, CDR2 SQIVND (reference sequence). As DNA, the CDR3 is TGTGCCAGCACCCCCGGGGGGAACACTGAAGCTTTCTTT. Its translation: CASTPGGNTEAFF.

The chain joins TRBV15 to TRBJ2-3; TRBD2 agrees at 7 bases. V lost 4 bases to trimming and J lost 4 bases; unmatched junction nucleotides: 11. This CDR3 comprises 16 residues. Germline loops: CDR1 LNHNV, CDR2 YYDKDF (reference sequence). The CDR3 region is CATSIGRPLSADTQYF. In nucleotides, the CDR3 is TGTGCCACCAGCATCGGGAGGCCTCTGAGCGCAGATACGCAGTATTTT.

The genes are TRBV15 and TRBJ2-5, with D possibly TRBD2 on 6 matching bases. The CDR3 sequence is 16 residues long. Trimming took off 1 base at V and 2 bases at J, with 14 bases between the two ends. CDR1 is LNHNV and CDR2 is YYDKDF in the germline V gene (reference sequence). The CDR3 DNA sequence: TGTGCCACCAGCAGAGTAGGCCTAGCGAGTCAAGAGACCCAGTACTTC. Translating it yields CATSRVGLASQETQYF.

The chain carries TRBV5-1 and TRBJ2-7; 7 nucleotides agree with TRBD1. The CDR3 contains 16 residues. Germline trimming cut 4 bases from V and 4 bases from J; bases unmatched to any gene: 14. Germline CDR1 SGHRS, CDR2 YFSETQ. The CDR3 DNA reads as TGCGCCAGCAGCCCCACACCTTCGACAGGGCCTTACGAGCAGTACTTC. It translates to CASSPTPSTGPYEQYF.